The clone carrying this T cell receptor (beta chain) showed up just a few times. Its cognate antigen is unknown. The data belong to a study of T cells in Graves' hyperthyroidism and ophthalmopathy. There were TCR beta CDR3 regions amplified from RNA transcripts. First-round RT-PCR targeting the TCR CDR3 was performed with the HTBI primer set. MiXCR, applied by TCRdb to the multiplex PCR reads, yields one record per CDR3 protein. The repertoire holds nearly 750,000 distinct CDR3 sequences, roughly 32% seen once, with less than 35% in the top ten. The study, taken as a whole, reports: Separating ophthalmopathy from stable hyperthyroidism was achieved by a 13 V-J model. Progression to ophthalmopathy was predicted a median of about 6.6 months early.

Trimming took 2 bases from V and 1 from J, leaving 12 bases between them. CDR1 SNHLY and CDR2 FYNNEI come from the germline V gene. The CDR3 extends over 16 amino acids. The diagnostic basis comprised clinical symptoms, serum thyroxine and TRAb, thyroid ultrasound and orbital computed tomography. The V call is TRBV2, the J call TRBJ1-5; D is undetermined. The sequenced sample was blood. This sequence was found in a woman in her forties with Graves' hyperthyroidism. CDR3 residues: CASSELKGWSNQPQHF. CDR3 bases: TGTGCCAGCAGTGAATTGAAGGGCTGGAGCAATCAGCCCCAGCATTTT.